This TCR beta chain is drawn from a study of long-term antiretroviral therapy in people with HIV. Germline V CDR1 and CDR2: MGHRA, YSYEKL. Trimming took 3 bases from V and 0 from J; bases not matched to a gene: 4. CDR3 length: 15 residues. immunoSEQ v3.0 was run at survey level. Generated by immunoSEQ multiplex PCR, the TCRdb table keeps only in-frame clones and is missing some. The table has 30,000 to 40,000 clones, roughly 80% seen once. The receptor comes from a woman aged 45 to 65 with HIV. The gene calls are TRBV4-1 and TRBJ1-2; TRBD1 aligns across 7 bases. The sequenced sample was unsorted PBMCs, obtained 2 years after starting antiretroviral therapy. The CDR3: CASSQGQRTNYGYTF. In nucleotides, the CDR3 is TGCGCCAGCAGCCAGGGACAGCGTACTAACTATGGCTACACCTTC.